Following are 19 T cell receptor beta chains from one sample sequenced in a study of identical twins. TCRdb reprocessed the 5' RACE reads with MiXCR, giving one entry per CDR3 protein. The repertoire holds about 890,000 distinct CDR3 sequences, with approximately 13% as singletons. These records were also assigned to another study, of yellow fever vaccine responses in identical twins.

Sequences were obtained from PBMCs. These receptors originate from a young woman in good health.

This clonotype was seen many times. This chain links TRBV7-9 with TRBJ2-1, with D tentatively TRBD1 (6 bases). The CDR3 is 16 amino acids. Trimming shortened V by 1 base and J by 4 bases, and 14 bases separated the two germline ends. Per germline, CDR1 SEHNR and CDR2 FQNEAQ (reference sequence). Written as DNA, the CDR3 is TGTGCCAGCAGCTTAGGACCGGGACAAAGATACAATGAGCAGTTCTTC. This encodes CASSLGPGQRYNEQFF.

This clonotype was picked up a small number of times. The chain joins TRBV4-2 to TRBJ2-5, with TRBD2 identical over 8 bases. Germline V gene sequence: CDR1 LGHNA, CDR2 YNFKEQ. After removal of 0 bases from V and 8 bases from J, the junction contained 11 bases not matched to a gene. The CDR3 contains 16 residues. CDR3 amino acids: CASSQDYSGGPKTQYF. Written as DNA, the CDR3 is TGTGCCAGCAGCCAAGATTACAGCGGGGGTCCCAAAACCCAGTACTTC.

The gene calls are TRBV2 and TRBJ2-7; 10 bases map to TRBD1. CDR1 is SNHLY, CDR2 FYNNEI, per germline. V shed 3 bases and J 5 bases; nucleotides not matched to a gene: 7. CDR3 length equals 15 residues. This CDR3 is CASSDGTGEKDEQYV. The CDR3 DNA is TGTGCCAGCAGTGATGGGACAGGGGAAAAGGACGAGCAGTACGTC.

This clonotype occurred a few times. The chain combines TRBV20-1 with TRBJ2-3; 9 nucleotides align to TRBD1. The CDR3 has 14 amino acids. Germline CDR1 reads DFQATT; CDR2 reads SNEGSKA (reference sequence). Germline trimming cut 5 bases from V and 3 bases from J; bases unmatched to any gene: 6. The CDR3 nucleotides read TGCAGTGCTCGCCATGGACAGGGGACAGATACGCAGTATTTT. Its translation is CSARHGQGTDTQYF.

This clonotype was found a few times. This chain joins TRBV28 and TRBJ2-5; TRBD1 agrees at 7 bases. The CDR3 spans 16 residues. Germline loops: CDR1 MDHEN, CDR2 SYDVKM. The J segment lost 0 bases and the V segment lost 2 bases, leaving 6 bases of the junction unmatched. The CDR3 region is CASSLGGTAYQETQYF. The CDR3 DNA reads as TGTGCCAGCAGTTTAGGTGGGACAGCGTACCAAGAGACCCAGTACTTC.

The CDR3 loop is CASKGQLHYGYTF. The CDR3 nucleotides read TGTGCCAGCAAGGGACAGCTCCACTATGGCTACACCTTC. This chain uses TRBV2 with TRBJ1-2; 7 positions agree with TRBD1. Germline V gives CDR1 SNHLY, CDR2 FYNNEI. Trimming at V came to 7 bases and at J to 3 bases, leaving 5 bases not matched to a gene. This CDR3 comprises 13 residues.

Only one count was recorded for this clonotype. This sequence joins TRBV5-6 and TRBJ1-2; a possible D gene is TRBD1 (6 bases). This CDR3 is 15 amino acids long. With 3 bases removed from V and 8 bases from J, the gap between germline ends came to 20 bases. Germline CDR1 and CDR2: SGHDT and YYEEEE. The CDR3 here is CASSSKDRRVGGYTF. CDR3 sequence (DNA): TGTGCCAGCAGCTCGAAAGACAGGCGCGTCGGCGGCTACACCTTC.

V gene TRBV29-1 combines with J gene TRBJ2-7; 9 bases agree with TRBD2. CDR1 and CDR2 (germline): SQVTM, ANQGSEA. J gave up 2 bases and V 4 bases, and 3 bases lay outside the gene matches. The CDR3 consists of 13 residues. The CDR3 reads CSVGTSVAYEQYF. CDR3 nucleotide sequence: TGCAGCGTTGGGACTAGCGTTGCCTACGAGCAGTACTTC.

This clonotype was observed a few times. This chain links TRBV5-1 with TRBJ2-3; TRBD2 matches at 15 bases. The CDR3 is made up of 21 amino acids. Germline values: CDR1 SGHRS, CDR2 YFSETQ. V lost 4 bases and J lost 1; bases outside the gene matches: 16. The CDR3 nucleotides read TGCGCCAGCAGCGCCTCCTCCCTTGGACTAGCGGGGGGGCCGGGCACAGATACGCAGTATTTT. This sequence encodes CASSASSLGLAGGPGTDTQYF.

V and J are TRBV15 and TRBJ1-2; D not resolved. The CDR3 is made up of 14 amino acids. Between the trimmed V and J ends, which lost 2 bases and 3 bases, there was a span of 10 bases. CDR1 and CDR2 from the germline V gene are LNHNV and YYDKDF (reference sequence). The CDR3 DNA follows: TGTGCCACCAGCAGATCACCGGACGACTATGGCTACACCTTC. Translation gives CATSRSPDDYGYTF.

This clonotype was seen a few times. The chain links TRBV3-1 to TRBJ2-3; perhaps TRBD2 as D (7 bases). The CDR3 consists of 17 residues. Trimming took 2 bases from V and 0 from J, leaving 15 bases between them. CDR1 is LGHDT and CDR2 is YNNKEL in the germline V gene (reference sequence). DNA of the CDR3: TGTGCCAGCAGCCAAAATAGGGGGGGGTCTAGCACAGATACGCAGTATTTT. Translating gives CASSQNRGGSSTDTQYF.

This clonotype was seen repeatedly, ten times or more. This chain links TRBV11-1 with TRBJ2-3; D is perhaps TRBD2 (6 bases). The germline gives CDR1 SGHAT, CDR2 FQDESV (reference sequence). The CDR3 has 18 amino acids. The ends were cut back, 2 bases at V and 0 bases at J, with 18 bases in the middle. In DNA, the CDR3 is TGTGCCAGCAGCTTATTTGTCTTAGAGCGGGCTAGCACAGATACGCAGTATTTT. Residues: CASSLFVLERASTDTQYF.

This clonotype has ten or more counts. CDR3 DNA: TGTGCCAGCAGCCGCTCGGGGGGGCCGGTCGGGGAGCTGTTTTTT. As protein: CASSRSGGPVGELFF. The genes are TRBV3-1 and TRBJ2-2, with 8 bases fitting TRBD2. With 4 bases clipped from V and 7 bases from J, the junction kept 8 bases outside the gene matches. The CDR3 extends over 15 amino acids. The germline gives CDR1 LGHDT, CDR2 YNNKEL (reference sequence).

The V call is TRBV28, the J call TRBJ2-1; D is possibly TRBD2 (5 bases). Germline V lookup: CDR1 MDHEN, CDR2 SYDVKM. The CDR3 loop spans 13 amino acids. Trimming shortened V by 4 bases and J by 11 bases, and 15 bases separated the two germline ends. CDR3 bases: TGTGCCAGCAGTTCGACGCCGGGGTCAAAGCAGTTCTTC. Translating gives CASSSTPGSKQFF.

This clonotype was detected ten times or more. V and J are TRBV12-3 or TRBV12-4 and TRBJ2-6; 7 bases agree with TRBD1. The V segment lost 5 bases and the J segment 4 bases; nucleotides outside the gene matches: 5. The CDR3 runs to 15 residues. The CDR3 region has the DNA TGTGCCAGCAGTACAACAGGGGTAGGGGCCAACGTCCTGACTTTC. Translated: CASSTTGVGANVLTF.

The chain employs TRBV6-1 and TRBJ2-7, with D possibly called TRBD1 or TRBD2 (5 bases each). Per the germline V gene, CDR1 is MNHNS and CDR2 is SASEGT. Trimming pared 5 bases from V and 1 base from J, leaving 9 bases between. The CDR3 sequence is 13 residues long. The DNA of the CDR3 is TGTGCCAGCAGTACGGGACGGTCCTACGAGCAGTACGTC. Translated: CASSTGRSYEQYV.

The chain joins TRBV29-1 to TRBJ2-5; 7 bases fit TRBD1. This CDR3 region has 14 residues. Germline trimming cut 0 bases from V and 5 bases from J; bases unmatched to any gene: 6. Looked up from germline, CDR1 is SQVTM and CDR2 is ANQGSEA. CDR3 sequence: CSVEDLYRGETQYF. The CDR3 DNA sequence: TGCAGCGTTGAAGATCTTTACAGGGGTGAGACCCAGTACTTC.

This clonotype was detected only a few times. V and J are TRBV7-6 and TRBJ2-1; D not resolved. The CDR3 is 13 amino acids. Germline assignment: CDR1 SGHVS and CDR2 FNYEAQ. The V gene lost 3 bases and the J gene lost 10 bases, with 13 bases spanning the gap. In nucleotides, the CDR3 is TGTGCCAGCAGCTTCATTGGCCAGGAAGAGCAGTTCTTC. Protein product: CASSFIGQEEQFF.

The chain employs TRBV28 and TRBJ2-1, with 7 bases identical to TRBD1. Trimming took 5 bases from V and 8 from J; bases not matched to a gene: 6. This CDR3 is 13 amino acids long. Germline CDR1 is MDHEN and CDR2 is SYDVKM. The CDR3 nucleotides are TGTGCCAGCAGTCGGTACAGGGGCTATGAGCAGTTCTTC. It encodes CASSRYRGYEQFF.